The 28 T cell receptor beta chains below were found in one sample sequenced in a study of cytomegalovirus exposure and HLA in healthy donors. The PCR ran on 60 Vbeta and 13 Jbeta primers. Sequenced by immunoSEQ multiplex PCR; TCRdb stores in-frame clones only, minus some. The table lists roughly 150,000 clones, roughly three quarters of them singletons. The sample comprised PBMCs. Receptors were obtained from a woman between 40 and 50 years old in good health and CMV-seronegative.

This clone showed up just once. The chain combines TRBV7-3 with TRBJ2-3; maybe TRBD1 (6 bases). Trimming removed 3 bases from V and 5 bases from J, with 12 bases in between. Germline V gene sequence: CDR1 SGHTA, CDR2 FQGTGA. The CDR3 is 14 amino acids. DNA of the CDR3: TGTGCCAGCAGCTTGGGCAGGGGTATAGATACGCAGTATTTT. Its translation is CASSLGRGIDTQYF.

The CDR3 here is CASSLGGIRTGILYQPQHF. DNA for the CDR3: TGTGCCAGCAGCTTGGGGGGAATCCGGACAGGGATTTTGTATCAGCCCCAGCATTTT. The chain uses TRBV5-6 and TRBJ1-5, with 8 positions matching TRBD1. CDR3 length: 19 residues. V lost 0 bases and J lost 5; bases outside the gene matches: 16. Germline-derived CDR1 and CDR2 are SGHDT and YYEEEE.

The J gene is TRBJ2-3, the V gene TRBV19; TRBD1 is a possible D gene (5 bases). The germline gives CDR1 LNHDA, CDR2 SQIVND (reference sequence). There are 19 residues in the CDR3. The V and J ends lost 1 base and 0 bases respectively, with 20 bases between them. The CDR3 nucleotides read TGTGCCAGTAGTATAGGGTCCCCTAAGACAGAAATAAGCACAGATACGCAGTATTTT. Its protein product is CASSIGSPKTEISTDTQYF.

The chain employs TRBV2 and TRBJ1-5; a possible D gene is TRBD1 (6 bases). The CDR3 covers 15 residues. The germline CDR1 and CDR2 sequences are SNHLY and FYNNEI. V dropped 3 bases and J dropped 1 base, with 10 bases sitting between them. The CDR3 protein is CASSDLGHSNQPQHF. The CDR3 region has the DNA TGTGCCAGCAGTGACTTGGGACACAGCAATCAGCCCCAGCATTTT.

J is TRBJ2-3 and V is TRBV13; D not resolved. This CDR3 region has 13 residues. Germline values: CDR1 PRHDT, CDR2 FYEKMQ (reference sequence). The V end lost 4 bases, the J end lost 4 bases, and 9 bases lay between the germline ends. CDR3 sequence (DNA): TGTGCCAGCAGCTCAGGACCGGCAGATACGCAGTATTTT. As protein: CASSSGPADTQYF.

The CDR3 reads CASSETVAGGIQYF. The CDR3 coding sequence is TGTGCCAGCAGTGAAACGGTGGCAGGAGGCATTCAGTACTTC. This chain links TRBV6-1 with TRBJ2-4; tentatively, D is TRBD2 (5 bases). V was pared by 2 bases and J by 9 bases, with 14 bases between. The germline gives CDR1 MNHNS, CDR2 SASEGT. The CDR3 has 14 amino acids.

V gene TRBV9 combines with J gene TRBJ1-1; the D is unclear. The CDR3 covers 15 residues. Germline assignment: CDR1 SGDLS and CDR2 YYNGEE. Trimming stripped 6 bases from V and 0 bases from J, with 15 bases between. The CDR3 bases are TGTGCCAGCACCCTACGACCTAGCATGAACACTGAAGCTTTCTTT. Amino acids: CASTLRPSMNTEAFF. Drawing the rest from reference TRBV9 and TRBJ1-1, the complete variable domain is DSGVTQTPKHLITATGQRVTLRCSPRSGDLSVYWYQQSLDQGLQFLIQYYNGEERAKGNILERFSAQQFPDLHSELNLSSLELGDSALYFCASTLRPSMNTEAFFGQGTRLTVV.

This chain links TRBV2 with TRBJ2-7; 11 bases line up with TRBD1. V was pared by 6 bases and J by 9 bases, with 7 bases of the junction left unmatched. This CDR3 region has 13 residues. The V gene's germline CDR1 is SNHLY and CDR2 FYNNEI. CDR3 coding DNA: TGTGCCAGCAGCGGGACAGGGGGAGTCGGGCAGTACTTC. As protein: CASSGTGGVGQYF.

The genes are TRBV4-1 and TRBJ2-7, with TRBD1 identical over 9 bases. CDR3 size: 16 residues. Germline CDR1 MGHRA, CDR2 YSYEKL. Unmatched junction bases numbered 8, after V lost 0 bases and J lost 5 bases. The CDR3 DNA follows: TGCGCCAGCAGCCAAGATATGGGGACAGGGTCCCACGAGCAGTACTTC. This codes for CASSQDMGTGSHEQYF.

The chain recombines TRBV11-2 with TRBJ2-2; TRBD1 aligns across 9 bases. J was trimmed by 6 bases and V by 6 bases; bases with no gene match: 11. Per the germline V gene, CDR1 is SGHAT and CDR2 is FQNNGV. The CDR3 spans 16 residues. CDR3 protein: CASRGSGTGLAGELFF. CDR3 DNA: TGTGCCAGCAGGGGCTCCGGGACAGGGCTGGCCGGGGAGCTGTTTTTT.

This clone was picked up one time. The V gene is TRBV7-9, the J gene TRBJ1-4, with TRBD1 as a possible D gene (5 bases). Between the trimmed V and J ends, which lost 2 bases and 8 bases, there was a span of 15 bases. This CDR3 spans 15 amino acids. Germline V gives CDR1 SEHNR, CDR2 FQNEAQ (reference sequence). The CDR3 spells CASSLRPRDGEKLFF. DNA of the CDR3: TGTGCCAGCAGCTTAAGGCCGCGGGACGGCGAAAAACTGTTTTTT.

As DNA, the CDR3 is TGTGCCAGCAGTGCTGACAGGGGCCCCTACGAGCAGTACTTC. Translated, it gives CASSADRGPYEQYF. This chain links TRBV6-1 with TRBJ2-7; TRBD1 matches at 8 bases. The J segment lost 2 bases and the V segment lost 4 bases, leaving 4 bases of the junction unmatched. CDR3 length: 14 residues. Germline assignment: CDR1 MNHNS and CDR2 SASEGT.

This clone was detected only once. This chain joins TRBV5-1 and TRBJ2-3, with 11 positions matching TRBD2. The CDR3 covers 18 residues. Germline V gene data show CDR1 as SGHRS and CDR2 as YFSETQ. Unmatched junction bases numbered 11, after V lost 1 base and J lost 4 bases. DNA for the CDR3: TGCGCCAGCAGCTTGCGTCTAGCGGGAGGTGTGATTCCAGATACGCAGTATTTT. It encodes CASSLRLAGGVIPDTQYF.

The chain recombines TRBV5-1 with TRBJ2-3; D is perhaps TRBD1 (6 bases). The germline gives CDR1 SGHRS, CDR2 YFSETQ. The CDR3 loop spans 14 amino acids. Trimming removed 1 base from V and 6 bases from J, with 12 bases in between. CDR3 nucleotides: TGCGCCAGCAGCTTGAGGGGGAAGGGGGATACGCAGTATTTT. Translated: CASSLRGKGDTQYF.

The count of this clone is one. This chain joins TRBV7-3 and TRBJ2-3; D is perhaps TRBD2 (6 bases). The CDR3 length is 14 residues. Looked up from germline, CDR1 is SGHTA and CDR2 is FQGTGA. Trimming took off 5 bases at V and 1 base at J, with 10 bases between the two ends. CDR3 DNA sequence: TGTGCCAGCAGCACGGGACTGGGCACAGATACGCAGTATTTT. Protein product: CASSTGLGTDTQYF.

This chain links TRBV7-9 with TRBJ2-5, with D maybe TRBD2 (5 bases). Deletions cut 6 bases from V and 5 bases from J, with 13 bases between. Germline CDR1 is SEHNR and CDR2 is FQNEAQ (reference sequence). The CDR3 spans 13 residues. CDR3 loop: CASRPILGETQYF. CDR3 in DNA: TGTGCCAGCAGACCTATACTAGGGGAGACCCAGTACTTC.

Of note for this clone: One end of the junction is discordant with germline, which a read error may explain. V usage is TRBV28 and J usage is TRBJ2-4; D possibly corresponds to TRBD2 (5 bases). Germline V gene data show CDR1 as MDHEN and CDR2 as SYDVKM. This CDR3 is built from 16 residues. CDR3: CASSTLRALAKNSQYF. DNA of the CDR3: TGTGCCAGCAGCACCTTGAGGGCGTTAGCCAAAAACAGTCAGTACTTC. Using reference TRBV28 and TRBJ2-4 for the parts outside the CDR3, the full variable domain is DVKVTQSSRYLVKRTGEKVFLECVQDMDHENMFWYRQDPGLGLRLIYFSYDVKMKEKGDIPEGYSVSREKKERFSLILESASTNQTSMYLCASSTLRALAKNSQYFGAGTRLSVL.

The chain links TRBV30 to TRBJ2-7; no clear D. The CDR3 has 14 residues. Germline V lookup: CDR1 GTSNPN, CDR2 SVGIG (reference sequence). The ends were cut back, 1 base at V and 2 bases at J, with 12 bases in the middle. CDR3 DNA sequence: TGTGCCTGGAGTGATAGTTCCTCGACCTACGAGCAGTACTTC. This codes for CAWSDSSSTYEQYF.

The chain combines TRBV10-3 with TRBJ1-1; D is undetermined. The CDR3 covers 13 residues. Trimming cost V 6 bases and J 1 base, with 9 bases left between them. The germline V gene has CDR1 ENHRY and CDR2 SYGVKD. The CDR3 DNA sequence: TGTGCCATCAGCGCTATAAAGAACACTGAAGCTTTCTTT. As protein: CAISAIKNTEAFF.

The chain couples TRBV19 to TRBJ2-5; TRBD1 might be the D (6 bases). This CDR3 is built from 15 residues. Germline V lookup: CDR1 LNHDA, CDR2 SQIVND (reference sequence). Between the trimmed V and J ends, which lost 1 base and 3 bases, there was a span of 12 bases. The CDR3 region is CASSIGGRGKETQYF. The CDR3 DNA reads TGTGCCAGTAGTATAGGTGGCAGGGGAAAAGAGACCCAGTACTTC.

The chain couples TRBV4-3 to TRBJ2-1, with D possibly being TRBD2 (7 bases). V was trimmed by 4 bases and J by 5 bases, leaving 18 bases between them. The CDR3 length is 16 residues. Germline loops: CDR1 LGHNA, CDR2 YSLEER. The CDR3 protein is CASSPSGGAKNNEQFF. The CDR3 coding sequence is TGCGCCAGCAGCCCAAGTGGGGGGGCTAAAAACAATGAGCAGTTCTTC.

The genes are TRBV6-5 and TRBJ1-5, with D tentatively TRBD1 (5 bases). The CDR3 sequence is 14 residues long. V was trimmed by 4 bases and J by 7 bases, leaving 14 bases between them. Germline CDR1 MNHEY, CDR2 SVGAGI. This CDR3 reads CASSSSGAGQPQHF. The DNA for the CDR3 is TGTGCCAGCAGTTCTAGCGGGGCTGGGCAGCCCCAGCATTTT.

The rearrangement joins TRBV20-1 to TRBJ1-1, with TRBD1 identical over 7 bases. The germline V gene has CDR1 DFQATT and CDR2 SNEGSKA (reference sequence). The CDR3 is made up of 11 amino acids. Trimming took 0 bases from V and 8 from J; bases not matched to a gene: 0. CDR3 protein: CSAREDREAFF. The CDR3 DNA follows: TGCAGTGCTAGAGAGGACAGGGAAGCTTTCTTT.

The chain carries TRBV6-5 and TRBJ2-3, with D unclear. The V gene lost 5 bases and the J gene lost 2 bases, with 8 bases spanning the gap. Germline CDR1 MNHEY, CDR2 SVGAGI. This CDR3 comprises 13 residues. The CDR3 DNA reads TGTGCCAGCAGTATCAGACACACAGATACGCAGTATTTT. Its translation: CASSIRHTDTQYF.

In this sample, this clone turned up once. The chain links TRBV10-3 to TRBJ2-3; the D gene is possibly TRBD1 (5 bases). Germline V gene lookup returns CDR1 ENHRY and CDR2 SYGVKD. Trimming pared 6 bases from V and 5 bases from J, leaving 9 bases between. The CDR3 loop spans 12 amino acids. As DNA, the CDR3 is TGTGCCATCAGACAGGAGAAAGATACGCAGTATTTT. Amino acid sequence: CAIRQEKDTQYF.

The genes are TRBV5-4 and TRBJ2-7, with a tentative D call TRBD1 (6 bases). Germline loops: CDR1 SGHNT, CDR2 YYREEE (reference sequence). V was cut by 4 bases and J by 4 bases, with 15 bases left in between. The CDR3 extends over 14 amino acids. The CDR3 region has the DNA TGTGCCAGCAGCCCGATTCAGGGGAATTACGAGCAGTACTTC. It yields the protein CASSPIQGNYEQYF.

The chain links TRBV9 to TRBJ2-7, with D perhaps matching TRBD2 (6 bases). The CDR3 length is 13 residues. The V end was cut by 4 bases, the J end by 2 bases, with 10 bases between. Germline V gene sequence: CDR1 SGDLS, CDR2 YYNGEE. CDR3 loop: CASSPGTPYEQYF. CDR3 coding DNA: TGTGCCAGCAGCCCCGGGACTCCCTACGAGCAGTACTTC.

The chain links TRBV20-1 to TRBJ1-2; D not certain. V was pared by 2 bases and J by 8 bases, with 9 bases between. The V gene's germline CDR1 is DFQATT and CDR2 SNEGSKA (reference sequence). The CDR3 totals 11 residues. The CDR3 sequence: CSARRQKGYTF. The DNA of the CDR3 is TGCAGTGCTAGACGTCAGAAGGGCTACACCTTC.